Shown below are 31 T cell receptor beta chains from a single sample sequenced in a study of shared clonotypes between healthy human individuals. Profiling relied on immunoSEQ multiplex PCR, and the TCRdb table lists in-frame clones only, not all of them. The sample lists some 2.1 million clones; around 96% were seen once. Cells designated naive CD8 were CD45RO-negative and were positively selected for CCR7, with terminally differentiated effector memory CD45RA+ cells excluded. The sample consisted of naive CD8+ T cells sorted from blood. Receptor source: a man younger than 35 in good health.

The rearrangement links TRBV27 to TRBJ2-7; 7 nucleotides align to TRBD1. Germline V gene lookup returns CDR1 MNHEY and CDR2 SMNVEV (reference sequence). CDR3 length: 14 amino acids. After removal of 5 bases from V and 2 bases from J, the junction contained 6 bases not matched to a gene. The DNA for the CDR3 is TGTGCCAGCAGTAGGATTGGGACAGCCTACGAGCAGTACTTC. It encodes CASSRIGTAYEQYF.

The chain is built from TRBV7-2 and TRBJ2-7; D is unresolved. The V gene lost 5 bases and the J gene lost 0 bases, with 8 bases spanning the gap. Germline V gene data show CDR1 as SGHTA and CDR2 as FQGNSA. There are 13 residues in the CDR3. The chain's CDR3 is CASSPEHSYEQYF. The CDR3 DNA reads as TGTGCCAGCAGCCCCGAACACTCCTACGAGCAGTACTTC.

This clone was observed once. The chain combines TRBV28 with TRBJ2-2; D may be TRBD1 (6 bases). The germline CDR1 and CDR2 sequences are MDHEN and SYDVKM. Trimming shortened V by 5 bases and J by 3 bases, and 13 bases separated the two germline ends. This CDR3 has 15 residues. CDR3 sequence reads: CASSGTGWDTGELFF. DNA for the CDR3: TGTGCCAGCAGTGGCACAGGGTGGGACACCGGGGAGCTGTTTTTT.

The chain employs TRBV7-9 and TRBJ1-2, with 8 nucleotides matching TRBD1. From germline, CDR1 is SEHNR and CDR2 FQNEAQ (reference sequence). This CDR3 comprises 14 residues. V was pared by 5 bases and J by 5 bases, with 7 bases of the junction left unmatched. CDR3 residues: CASSPPDREYGYTF. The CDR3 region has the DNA TGTGCCAGCAGCCCCCCGGACAGGGAATATGGCTACACCTTC. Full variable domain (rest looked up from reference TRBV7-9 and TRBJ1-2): DTGVSQNPRHKITKRGQNVTFRCDPISEHNRLYWYRQTLGQGPEFLTYFQNEAQLEKSRLLSDRFSAERPKGSFSTLEIQRTEQGDSAMYLCASSPPDREYGYTFGSGTRLTVV.

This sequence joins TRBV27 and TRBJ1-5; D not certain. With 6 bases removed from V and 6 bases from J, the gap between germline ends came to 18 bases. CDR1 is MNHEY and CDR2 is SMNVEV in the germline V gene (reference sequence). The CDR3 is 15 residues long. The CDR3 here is CASSPVSGETQPQHF. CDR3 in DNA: TGTGCCAGCAGCCCGGTCTCAGGAGAGACTCAGCCCCAGCATTTT.

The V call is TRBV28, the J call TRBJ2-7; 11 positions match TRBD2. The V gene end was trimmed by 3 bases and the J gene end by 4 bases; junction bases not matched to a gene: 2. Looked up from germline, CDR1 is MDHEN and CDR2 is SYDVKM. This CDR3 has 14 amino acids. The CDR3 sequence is CASSFGTSGYEQYF. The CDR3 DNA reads TGTGCCAGCAGTTTCGGGACTAGCGGTTACGAGCAGTACTTC.

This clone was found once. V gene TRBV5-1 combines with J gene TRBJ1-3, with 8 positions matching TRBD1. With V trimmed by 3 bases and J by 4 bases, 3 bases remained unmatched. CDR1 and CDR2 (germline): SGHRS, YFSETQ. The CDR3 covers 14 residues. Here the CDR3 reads CASSSDREGNTIYF. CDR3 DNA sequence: TGCGCCAGCAGCTCGGACAGGGAGGGAAACACCATATATTTT. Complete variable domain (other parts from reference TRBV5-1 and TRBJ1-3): KAGVTQTPRYLIKTRGQQVTLSCSPISGHRSVSWYQQTPGQGLQFLFEYFSETQRNKGNFPGRFSGRQFSNSRSEMNVSTLELGDSALYLCASSSDREGNTIYFGEGSWLTVV.

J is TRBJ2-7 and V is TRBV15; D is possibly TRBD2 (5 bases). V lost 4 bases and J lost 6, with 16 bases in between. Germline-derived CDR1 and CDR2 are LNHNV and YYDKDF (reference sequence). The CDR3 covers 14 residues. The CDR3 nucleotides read TGTGCCACCAGCACGGCCCTCCTTGGAGGCGAGCAGTACTTC. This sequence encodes CATSTALLGGEQYF. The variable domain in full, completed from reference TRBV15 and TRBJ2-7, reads DAMVIQNPRYQVTQFGKPVTLSCSQTLNHNVMYWYQQKSSQAPKLLFHYYDKDFNNEADTPDNFQSRRPNTSFCFLDIRSPGLGDTAMYLCATSTALLGGEQYFGPGTRLTVT.

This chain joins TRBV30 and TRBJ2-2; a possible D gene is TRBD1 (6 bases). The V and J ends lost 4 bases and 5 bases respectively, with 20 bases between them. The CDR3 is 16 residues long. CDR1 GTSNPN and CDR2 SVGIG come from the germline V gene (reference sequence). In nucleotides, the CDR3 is TGTGCCTGGATCCCGTTTGACAGGCGGCGGACCGGGGAGCTGTTTTTT. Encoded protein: CAWIPFDRRRTGELFF.

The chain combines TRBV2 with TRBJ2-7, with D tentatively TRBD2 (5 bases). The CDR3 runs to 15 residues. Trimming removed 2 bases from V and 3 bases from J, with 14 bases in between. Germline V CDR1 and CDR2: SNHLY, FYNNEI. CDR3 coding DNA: TGTGCCAGCAGTGAATCCCCGGGGATAAACTACGAGCAGTACTTC. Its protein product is CASSESPGINYEQYF.

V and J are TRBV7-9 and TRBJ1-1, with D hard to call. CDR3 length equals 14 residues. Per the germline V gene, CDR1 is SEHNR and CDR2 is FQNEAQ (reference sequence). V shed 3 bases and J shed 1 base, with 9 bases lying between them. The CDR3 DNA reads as TGTGCCAGCAGCTTCGTCTTACAGAACACTGAAGCTTTCTTT. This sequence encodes CASSFVLQNTEAFF.

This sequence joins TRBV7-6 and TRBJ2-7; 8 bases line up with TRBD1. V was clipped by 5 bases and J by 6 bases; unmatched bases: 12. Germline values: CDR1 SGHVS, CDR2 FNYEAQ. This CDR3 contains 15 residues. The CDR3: CASSPYGTGGAEQYF. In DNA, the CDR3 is TGTGCCAGCAGCCCCTACGGGACAGGTGGAGCCGAGCAGTACTTC.

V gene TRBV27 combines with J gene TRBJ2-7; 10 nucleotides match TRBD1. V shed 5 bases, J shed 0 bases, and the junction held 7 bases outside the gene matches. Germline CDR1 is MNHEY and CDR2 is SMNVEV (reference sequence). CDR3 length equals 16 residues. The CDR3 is CASSRTGTGDSYEQYF. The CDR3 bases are TGTGCCAGCAGTCGCACCGGGACAGGGGACTCCTACGAGCAGTACTTC.

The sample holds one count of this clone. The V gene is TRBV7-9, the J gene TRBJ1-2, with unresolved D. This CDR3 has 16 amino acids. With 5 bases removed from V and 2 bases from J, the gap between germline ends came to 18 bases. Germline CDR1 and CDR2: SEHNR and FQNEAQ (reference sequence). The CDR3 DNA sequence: TGTGCCAGCAGCCCCCTACCACTGGGCGCAAACTATGGCTACACCTTC. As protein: CASSPLPLGANYGYTF.

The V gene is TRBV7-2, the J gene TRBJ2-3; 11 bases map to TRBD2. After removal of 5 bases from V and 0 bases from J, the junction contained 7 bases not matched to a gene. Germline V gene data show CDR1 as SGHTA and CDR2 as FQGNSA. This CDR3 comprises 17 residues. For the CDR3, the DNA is TGTGCCAGCAGCCCGCAGAGACTAGCGGGAAGCACAGATACGCAGTATTTT. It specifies CASSPQRLAGSTDTQYF.

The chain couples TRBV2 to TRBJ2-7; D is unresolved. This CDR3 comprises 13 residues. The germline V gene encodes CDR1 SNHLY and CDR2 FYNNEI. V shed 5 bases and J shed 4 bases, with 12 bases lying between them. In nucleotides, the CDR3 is TGTGCCAGCAGTCACTCCGTGGGGTACGAGCAGTACTTC. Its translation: CASSHSVGYEQYF. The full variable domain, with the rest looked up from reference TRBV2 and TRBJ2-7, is EPEVTQTPSHQVTQMGQEVILRCVPISNHLYFYWYRQILGQKVEFLVSFYNNEISEKSEIFDDQFSVERPDGSNFTLKIRSTKLEDSAMYFCASSHSVGYEQYFGPGTRLTVT.

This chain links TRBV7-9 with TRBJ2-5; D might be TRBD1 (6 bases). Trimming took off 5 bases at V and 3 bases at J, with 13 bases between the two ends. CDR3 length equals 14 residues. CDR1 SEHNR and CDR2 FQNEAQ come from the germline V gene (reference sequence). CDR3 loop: CASSNWHREETQYF. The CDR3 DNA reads TGTGCCAGCAGCAATTGGCACAGGGAAGAGACCCAGTACTTC.

The CDR3 DNA sequence: TGTGCCAGCAGCTTGCAGGGTGGGACCCAGTACTTC. Its translation: CASSLQGGTQYF. The chain joins TRBV5-4 to TRBJ2-5; TRBD1 is a possible D gene (5 bases). The CDR3 is 12 amino acids. In germline, CDR1 is SGHNT, CDR2 YYREEE (reference sequence). The germline V and J ends were trimmed by 1 base and 7 bases, with 8 bases remaining between them.

CDR3 DNA sequence: TGTGCCAGCAGCTTACGACAGGACCTAATCACAGATACGCAGTATTTT. Amino acid sequence: CASSLRQDLITDTQYF. The chain joins TRBV13 to TRBJ2-3, with a weak D call TRBD1 (6 bases). The CDR3 consists of 16 residues. Between the trimmed V and J ends, which lost 2 bases and 2 bases, there was a span of 14 bases. Germline-derived CDR1 and CDR2 are PRHDT and FYEKMQ (reference sequence).

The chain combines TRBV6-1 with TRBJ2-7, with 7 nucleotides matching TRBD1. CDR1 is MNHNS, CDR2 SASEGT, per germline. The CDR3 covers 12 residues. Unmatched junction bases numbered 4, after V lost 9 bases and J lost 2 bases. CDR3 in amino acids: CASRQGPYEQYF. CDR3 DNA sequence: TGTGCCAGTAGACAGGGTCCCTACGAGCAGTACTTC.

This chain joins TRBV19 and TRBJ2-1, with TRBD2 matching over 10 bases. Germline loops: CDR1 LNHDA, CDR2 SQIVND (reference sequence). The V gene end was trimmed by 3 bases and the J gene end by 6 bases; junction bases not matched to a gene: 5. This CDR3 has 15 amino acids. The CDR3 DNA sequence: TGTGCCAGTAGTATTCTAGCGGGAGAGGGCAATGAGCAGTTCTTC. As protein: CASSILAGEGNEQFF.

Written as DNA, the CDR3 is TGTGCCACCACCCCGGGGGAAGGAAACACCATATATTTT. This encodes CATTPGEGNTIYF. V gene TRBV15 combines with J gene TRBJ1-3, with a weak D call TRBD1 (5 bases). The CDR3 has 13 amino acids. Germline CDR1 is LNHNV and CDR2 is YYDKDF (reference sequence). Trimming removed 7 bases from V and 4 bases from J, with 11 bases in between.

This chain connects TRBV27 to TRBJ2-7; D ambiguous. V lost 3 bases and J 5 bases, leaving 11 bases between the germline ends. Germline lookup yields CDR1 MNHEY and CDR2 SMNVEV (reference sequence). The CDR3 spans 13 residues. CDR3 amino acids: CASSLDGLDEQYF. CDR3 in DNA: TGTGCCAGCAGTTTGGACGGCCTTGACGAGCAGTACTTC.

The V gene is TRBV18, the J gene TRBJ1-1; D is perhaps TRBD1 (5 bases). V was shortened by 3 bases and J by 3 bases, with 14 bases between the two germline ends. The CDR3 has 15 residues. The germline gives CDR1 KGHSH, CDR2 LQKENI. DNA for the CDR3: TGTGCCAGCTCACCTGTCCAGGGCGGGTACACTGAAGCTTTCTTT. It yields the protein CASSPVQGGYTEAFF.

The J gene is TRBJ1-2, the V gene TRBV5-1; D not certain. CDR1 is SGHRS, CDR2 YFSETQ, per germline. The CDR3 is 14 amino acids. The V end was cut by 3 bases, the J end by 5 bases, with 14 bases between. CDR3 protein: CASSSDPPGYGYTF. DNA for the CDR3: TGCGCCAGCAGCTCCGACCCCCCGGGATATGGCTACACCTTC.

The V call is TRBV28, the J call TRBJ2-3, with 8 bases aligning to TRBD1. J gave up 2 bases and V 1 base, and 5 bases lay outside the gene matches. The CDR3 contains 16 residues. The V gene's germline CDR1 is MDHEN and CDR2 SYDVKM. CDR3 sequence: CASSLFQGAYTDTQYF. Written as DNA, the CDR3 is TGTGCCAGCAGTTTATTTCAGGGGGCTTACACAGATACGCAGTATTTT. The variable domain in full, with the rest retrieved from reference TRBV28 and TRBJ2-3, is DVKVTQSSRYLVKRTGEKVFLECVQDMDHENMFWYRQDPGLGLRLIYFSYDVKMKEKGDIPEGYSVSREKKERFSLILESASTNQTSMYLCASSLFQGAYTDTQYFGPGTRLTVL.

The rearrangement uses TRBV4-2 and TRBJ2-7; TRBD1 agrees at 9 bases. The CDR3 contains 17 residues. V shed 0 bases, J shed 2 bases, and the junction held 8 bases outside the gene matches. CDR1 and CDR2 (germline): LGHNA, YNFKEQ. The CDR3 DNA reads TGTGCCAGCAGCCAAGACCCCGGGACAGGGAGGACCTACGAGCAGTACTTC. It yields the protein CASSQDPGTGRTYEQYF.

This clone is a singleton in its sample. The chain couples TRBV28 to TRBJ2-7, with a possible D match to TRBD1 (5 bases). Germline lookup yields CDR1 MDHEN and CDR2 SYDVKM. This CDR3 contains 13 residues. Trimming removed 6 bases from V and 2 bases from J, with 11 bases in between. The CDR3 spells CASRETVTYEQYF. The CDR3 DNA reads TGTGCCAGCAGAGAGACAGTTACCTACGAGCAGTACTTC.

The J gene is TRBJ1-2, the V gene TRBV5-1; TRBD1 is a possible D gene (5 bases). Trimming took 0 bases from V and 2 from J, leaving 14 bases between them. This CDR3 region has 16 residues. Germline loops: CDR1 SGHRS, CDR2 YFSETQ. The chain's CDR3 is CASSLAQGEGNYGYTF. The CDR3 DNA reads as TGCGCCAGCAGCTTGGCCCAAGGGGAGGGGAACTATGGCTACACCTTC.

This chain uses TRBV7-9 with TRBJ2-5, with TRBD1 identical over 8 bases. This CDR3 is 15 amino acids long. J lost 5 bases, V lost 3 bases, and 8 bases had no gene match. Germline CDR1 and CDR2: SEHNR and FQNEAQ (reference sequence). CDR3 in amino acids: CASSFPQDRAETQYF. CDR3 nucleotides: TGTGCCAGCAGCTTCCCTCAGGACAGGGCCGAGACCCAGTACTTC. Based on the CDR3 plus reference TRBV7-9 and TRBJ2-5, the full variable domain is DTGVSQNPRHKITKRGQNVTFRCDPISEHNRLYWYRQTLGQGPEFLTYFQNEAQLEKSRLLSDRFSAERPKGSFSTLEIQRTEQGDSAMYLCASSFPQDRAETQYFGPGTRLLVL.

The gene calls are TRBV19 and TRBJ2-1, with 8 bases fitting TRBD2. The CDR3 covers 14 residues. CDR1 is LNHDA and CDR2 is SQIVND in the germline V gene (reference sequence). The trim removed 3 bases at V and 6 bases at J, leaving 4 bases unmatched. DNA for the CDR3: TGTGCCAGTAGTATGGTCGGGGGGGGCAATGAGCAGTTCTTC. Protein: CASSMVGGGNEQFF.